This entry lists 5 T cell receptor beta chains sequenced from one sample in a study of persistence of HIV-infected CD4 T cells. This was the immunoSEQ version 4 assay in survey mode. Profiled with immunoSEQ multiplex PCR; TCRdb holds only in-frame clones, not every one. The sample has under 45,000 clones; roughly nine tenths are singletons. These receptors' targets are unknown. This nonspecific control used anti-CD3/anti-CD28 bead stimulation of CD4+ T cells. Sorting of responding CD4+ T cells relied on upregulated CD40 ligand together with CD69. This specimen consisted of CD4+ T cells sorted from PBMCs after roughly 19-hour stimulation, obtained from a patient who received antiretroviral therapy. These receptor sequences come from an adult man with HIV who was CMV-seropositive.

This sequence joins TRBV7-9 and TRBJ1-4; TRBD1 is a possible D gene (5 bases). With 5 bases removed from V and 2 bases from J, the gap between germline ends came to 9 bases. The CDR3 totals 14 residues. The germline V gene has CDR1 SEHNR and CDR2 FQNEAQ (reference sequence). The CDR3 DNA reads TGTGCCAGCAGCACAGGACTGACTAATGAAAAACTGTTTTTT. It translates to CASSTGLTNEKLFF.

The chain combines TRBV2 with TRBJ1-5; TRBD1 might be the D (6 bases). Deletions cut 6 bases from V and 7 bases from J, with 10 bases between. The germline V gene has CDR1 SNHLY and CDR2 FYNNEI. There are 12 residues in the CDR3. The DNA of the CDR3 is TGTGCCAGCAGGGGGGGGCGGCAGCCCCAGCATTTT. Translation gives CASRGGRQPQHF.

The chain has TRBV20-1 and TRBJ1-6, with D maybe TRBD1 (6 bases). Trimming stripped 3 bases from V and 7 bases from J, with 13 bases between. The CDR3 has 14 residues. CDR1 and CDR2 from the germline V gene are DFQATT and SNEGSKA (reference sequence). CDR3 amino acids: CSASFATGNSPLHF. CDR3 coding DNA: TGCAGTGCTAGTTTCGCAACAGGGAATTCACCCCTCCACTTT.

The V and J genes are TRBV6-5 and TRBJ1-3; a weak D match, TRBD1 (5 bases). The CDR3 is 14 amino acids. V dropped 5 bases and J dropped 3 bases, with 11 bases sitting between them. Germline V CDR1 and CDR2: MNHEY, SVGAGI. The CDR3 loop reads CASSPRQYGNTIYF. In nucleotides, the CDR3 is TGTGCCAGCAGTCCCCGACAGTATGGAAACACCATATATTTT.

J is TRBJ1-1 and V is TRBV14; no clear D. Germline V gives CDR1 SGHDN, CDR2 FVKESK. The length of the CDR3 is 13 residues. The V end lost 1 base, the J end lost 0 bases, and 3 bases lay between the germline ends. The CDR3 sequence: CASSQVLNTEAFF. The CDR3 DNA sequence: TGTGCCAGCAGCCAAGTGCTGAACACTGAAGCTTTCTTT.